This T cell receptor beta chain was sequenced in a study of shared clonotypes between healthy human individuals (dated by TCRdb to 2020 to 2022). Looking at the study overall: The cohort comprised a couple of women and a few men aged 18 to 49 years. To increase sequencing depth and limit assay-specific biases, TCR repertoire library preparation and sequencing were carried out by different laboratories using diverse techniques. To estimate repertoire size and how much clonotype sharing occurs between individuals, the study deeply sequenced the blood TCR repertoires of about five healthy adults. Per donor, leukapheresis produced somewhere between about 0.94 and 10 billion PBMCs. For each donor, CD4 naive and CD4 memory were each given three plates, CD8 naive was given two plates, and CD8 memory was given one plate.

Using the deep immunoSEQ assay, TCR CDR3 regions were amplified from genomic DNA by multiplex PCR. Genomic DNA extracted from each cell subset was distributed evenly over all wells of several immunoSEQ 96-well plates, and each plate served as one replicate. For sorted subsets, each replicate PCR was loaded with approximately 190 ng genomic DNA, equivalent to approximately 27,000 T cell genomes. Purified libraries were measured with a Qubit 3.0 fluorometer, size-checked on a Bioanalyzer 2100, and measured again with the KAPA Library Quantification kit. Every immunoSEQ 96-well plate was sequenced on a separate single-read 150-cycle Illumina NextSeq 550 flow cell. The source study handled its data this way. Because only junctional sequences without quality scores were contained in the immunoSEQ output, filtering matching that applied to full-length reads could not be performed. Sequences were annotated with PyIR, a Python wrapper for IgBLAST v1.9, using IMGT germline references to assign V/J genes and CDR3. Reads were filtered out if the reads had weak V/J assignments (E-value above 1e-6), no CDR3, stop codons, out-of-frame junctions, or ambiguous translated residues. V3J clonotypes were defined by identical inferred V gene, J gene, and CDR3 amino acid sequence. The percentage overlap between two repertoires was calculated by dividing the number of shared unique clonotypes by the size of the smaller repertoire. RTK rarefaction, the Chao1 estimator, and Recon v2.1 estimates of unobserved clonotypes were used to assess repertoire richness. For all TCRbeta clonotypes obtained by the gDNA method from four donors, generation probabilities were computed with OLGA. TCRdb re-hosts the immuneACCESS table, in-frame sequences only. Its copies lack some clones; in the studies checked, an unresolved V gene accounts for under half of them, and the cause for the rest is not known. Clonal size and the V and J genes are those of that table, whereas D and trimming came from the DNA. Counted in this sample were hundreds of thousands of clones; around 95% of them appeared once. The ten top clones hold about 0.11% of the sample.

V is reduced by 0 bases and J by 1 base, leaving a spacing of 6 bases between them. The CDR3 measures 15 amino acids from cysteine to phenylalanine. The CDR3 DNA has 45 bases and is translated from base 1. Based on the germline V gene (reference sequence), the CDR1 and CDR2 sequences are MNHEY and SMNVEV. To note about this clone: The antigen it binds to is not known. Qualities for individual bases were not recorded, and no much larger clone is one base off.

The research as a whole found: Naive subsets generally had larger estimated clonotype richness than memory subsets did. Compared with non-shared clonotypes, the clonotypes found in all four sorted-subset donors had higher generation probabilities. Only blood was sampled, and tissue TCR repertoires likely differ from those in blood. Based on pairwise subsampling, the degree of clonotype sharing among donors was expected to be affected by sequencing depth. Even with the large sequencing depth, rarefaction of the sorted-subset datasets indicated that sequencing was incomplete. The genetic and exposure-history diversity represented was limited by the small number of donors. When several donors were compared, the shared fraction of clonotypes was 5% to 6.5% for naive CD4, 3.5% for naive CD8, about 2.4% for memory CD4, and 0.35% to 0.4% for memory CD8.

CD8 naive samples were CD45RO-negative cells positively selected for CCR7, giving a CD45RA+CCR7+ population that excluded TemRA cells. Healthy HIV-negative adults with no recently reported acute infections or vaccinations were included as donors. Only Caucasian adults living in Nashville, Tennessee, USA were represented among the donors. Blood was obtained by leukapheresis, after which PBMCs were separated by Ficoll-Histopaque density gradient centrifugation and cryopreserved in liquid nitrogen vapor phase. Analytical flow cytometry was used to check the purity and quantity of each magnetically sorted T cell population. From each sorted fraction, genomic DNA was isolated and quantified by UV absorbance on a Nanodrop 2000c.

This TCR was sampled from a woman in her twenties or thirties in good health. The rearrangement combines TRBV27 with TRBJ2-2, with the identity of the D gene unclear. The sequenced material came from naive CD8+ T cells sorted from blood. What this sample's cell subset or site label stands for: CD45RA+CCR7+. For the CDR3, the sequence is CASSLSTVNTGELFF. The DNA reads TGTGCCAGCAGTTTATCGACGGTGAACACCGGGGAGCTGTTTTTT.